The clone carrying this TCR beta chain was recorded a few times. The data originate from a study of graft-versus-host responses after intestinal transplantation. General study results and limits: There were GvH clones found in recipient marrow, and some of them appeared first in ileum or blood.

The CDR3 is 13 residues long. Stimulators, some 200,000 irradiated and violet-dye-labeled cells, were plated with some 200,000 CFSE-labeled responder cells. Sequenced by immunoSEQ multiplex PCR; TCRdb stores in-frame clones only, minus some. The data hold 6,000 to 8,000 clones, with 25% to 40% observed a single time. The starting material was alloreactive CD8+ T cells from a mixed lymphocyte reaction culture, obtained before transplantation. Subset given: CFSE-low proliferating T cells sorted from roughly 6-day pre-transplant mixed lymphocyte reaction (GvH or HvG direction). The sequence was collected from a human patient who was an organ donor for intestinal transplantation. This chain joins TRBV21-1 and TRBJ1-3. TRBV21-1 is assigned pseudogene status. The CDR3 DNA reads TGTGCCAGCAGCAAATGTCGAGGAAACACCATATATTTT. This translates into CASSKCRGNTIYF.